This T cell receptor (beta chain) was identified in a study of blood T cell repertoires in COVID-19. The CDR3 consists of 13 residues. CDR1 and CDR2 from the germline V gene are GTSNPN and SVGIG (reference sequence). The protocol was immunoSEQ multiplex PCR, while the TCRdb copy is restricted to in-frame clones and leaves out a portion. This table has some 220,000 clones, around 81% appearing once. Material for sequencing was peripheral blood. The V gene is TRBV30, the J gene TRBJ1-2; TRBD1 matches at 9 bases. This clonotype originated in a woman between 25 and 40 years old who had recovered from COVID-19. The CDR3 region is CAAGTGRLGGYTF. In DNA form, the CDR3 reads TGTGCGGCCGGGACAGGGCGGTTGGGAGGCTACACCTTC.